What follows are 12 T cell receptor beta chains derived from one specimen sequenced in a study of shared clonotypes between healthy human individuals (dated by TCRdb to 2018 to 2020). Preparation of the library involved the immunoSEQ multiplex PCR assay. Imported from immuneACCESS, the table was reduced by TCRdb to in-frame sequences with V and J called. These copies leave out some clones; in studies compared against another copy, an unresolved V gene accounts for under half, and the cause of the remainder is not known. The table for this sample lists under 1,100,000 clones; roughly 74% of them were counted only once. 0.61% of the sample is taken by the ten largest. The sequenced sample consisted of memory CD4+ T cells from PBMCs. What the cell subset or site label conveys for this sample: CD45RA-negative fraction. These receptors all come from a man aged 18 to 30 in good health. Some clones in this sample may be carry-over from other donors' samples.

This clone was recorded a few times. This chain uses TRBV4-1 with TRBJ1-1, with D uncertain. Germline CDR1 and CDR2: MGHRA and YSYEKL. This CDR3 has 10 amino acids. Trimming took 5 bases from V and 9 from J, leaving 7 bases between them. The CDR3 loop is CASSDRQAFF. CDR3 coding DNA: TGCGCCAGCAGCGACCGACAAGCTTTCTTT.

V is TRBV27 and J is TRBJ1-2; D is unresolved. The V and J ends lost 5 bases and 2 bases respectively, with 15 bases between them. CDR3 length: 15 amino acids. The V gene's germline CDR1 is MNHEY and CDR2 SMNVEV (reference sequence). The CDR3 DNA reads TGTGCCAGCAGTAAACAAGCGGGCGGGAACTATGGCTACACCTTC. Translated: CASSKQAGGNYGYTF.

This clone was counted a few times. This chain uses TRBV10-1 with TRBJ1-3; D gene unclear. The CDR3 length is 15 residues. Germline-derived CDR1 and CDR2 are WNHNN and SYGVQD (reference sequence). V was clipped by 6 bases and J by 3 bases, with 15 bases between them. The chain's CDR3 is CASRRQPVRGNTIYF. The DNA of the CDR3 is TGCGCCAGCAGAAGACAACCCGTGCGTGGAAACACCATATATTTT.

This chain connects TRBV5-1 to TRBJ2-3, with D maybe TRBD1 (6 bases). The V gene's germline CDR1 is SGHRS and CDR2 YFSETQ. V was pared by 0 bases and J by 0 bases, with 17 bases between. There are 18 residues in the CDR3. The CDR3: CASSLEGDRRLSTDTQYF. Here the CDR3 DNA reads TGCGCCAGCAGCTTGGAGGGGGATAGGCGTTTAAGCACAGATACGCAGTATTTT. Using reference TRBV5-1 and TRBJ2-3 for the parts outside the CDR3, the full variable domain is KAGVTQTPRYLIKTRGQQVTLSCSPISGHRSVSWYQQTPGQGLQFLFEYFSETQRNKGNFPGRFSGRQFSNSRSEMNVSTLELGDSALYLCASSLEGDRRLSTDTQYFGPGTRLTVL.

This rearrangement joins TRBV25-1 to TRBJ2-7; 9 bases fit TRBD1. The CDR3 is 16 residues long. J was trimmed by 5 bases and V by 4 bases; bases with no gene match: 12. Looked up from germline, CDR1 is MGHDK and CDR2 is SYGVNS. This CDR3 is CASSGHQTGGYNEQYF. CDR3 in DNA: TGTGCCAGCAGTGGGCACCAGACAGGGGGGTATAACGAGCAGTACTTC.

The chain recombines TRBV9 with TRBJ2-1, with TRBD2 as a possible D gene (6 bases). This CDR3 has 14 residues. Trimming took off 4 bases at V and 4 bases at J, with 12 bases between the two ends. Germline CDR1 is SGDLS and CDR2 is YYNGEE. The CDR3 DNA sequence: TGTGCCAGCAGCCCGTGGGACTCTTACAATGAGCAGTTCTTC. Its protein product is CASSPWDSYNEQFF. The full variable domain, in which reference TRBV9 and TRBJ2-1 provide the parts outside the CDR3, is DSGVTQTPKHLITATGQRVTLRCSPRSGDLSVYWYQQSLDQGLQFLIQYYNGEERAKGNILERFSAQQFPDLHSELNLSSLELGDSALYFCASSPWDSYNEQFFGPGTRLTVL.

The chain recombines TRBV15 with TRBJ2-7; 9 nucleotides align to TRBD2. The CDR3 length is 15 residues. Trimming took 5 bases from V and 7 from J; bases not matched to a gene: 12. Germline CDR1 LNHNV, CDR2 YYDKDF (reference sequence). CDR3 DNA sequence: TGTGCCACCAGCCTAACCGTGCGGGAGGGCAGGGAGCAGTACTTC. Amino acids: CATSLTVREGREQYF.

The V and J genes are TRBV13 and TRBJ2-5; D is undetermined. CDR1 and CDR2 from the germline V gene are PRHDT and FYEKMQ (reference sequence). The CDR3 length is 12 residues. Trimming removed 0 bases at V and 7 bases at J, with 6 bases between. CDR3 region: CASSLGVGTQYF. Here the CDR3 DNA reads TGTGCCAGCAGCTTAGGGGTCGGGACCCAGTACTTC.

V is TRBV28 and J is TRBJ1-1; the D is unclear. Germline lookup yields CDR1 MDHEN and CDR2 SYDVKM. CDR3 length equals 13 residues. Trimming pared 6 bases from V and 4 bases from J, leaving 12 bases between. The CDR3 is CASSPQWSTEAFF. The CDR3 bases are TGTGCCAGCAGCCCCCAGTGGAGCACTGAAGCTTTCTTT.

The chain combines TRBV14 with TRBJ1-2, with a possible D match to TRBD1 (6 bases). The CDR3 runs 16 residues. With 3 bases removed from V and 4 bases from J, the gap between germline ends came to 18 bases. Germline CDR1 is SGHDN and CDR2 is FVKESK. CDR3 DNA sequence: TGTGCCAGCAGCCAGGAACGGACAGCCCTGGGCTATGGCTACACCTTC. Its translation: CASSQERTALGYGYTF.

This rearrangement joins TRBV2 to TRBJ2-3; TRBD2 aligns across 10 bases. The CDR3 covers 17 residues. CDR1 and CDR2 from the germline V gene are SNHLY and FYNNEI. Unmatched junction bases numbered 11, after V lost 6 bases and J lost 2 bases. CDR3 protein: CASSQAPSGSLTDTQYF. In nucleotides, the CDR3 is TGTGCCAGCAGCCAAGCCCCTAGCGGGAGTCTCACAGATACGCAGTATTTT.

The chain carries TRBV9 and TRBJ1-5, with D possibly being TRBD1 (5 bases). V lost 4 bases, J lost 4 bases, and 9 bases lay in between. The CDR3 is 13 residues long. The germline V gene encodes CDR1 SGDLS and CDR2 YYNGEE. The CDR3 nucleotides read TGTGCCAGCAGCTTGACAGTTAATCAGCCCCAGCATTTT. It codes for CASSLTVNQPQHF.